This T cell receptor beta chain originates from a study of shared clonotypes between healthy human individuals. CDR1 is SGHRS and CDR2 is YFSETQ in the germline V gene. The CDR3 totals 14 residues. V shed 4 bases and J 5 bases; nucleotides not matched to a gene: 7. From CD4+ cells came CD45RA+ naive and CD45RA-negative memory subsets. The assay ran at deep level. Profiling relied on immunoSEQ multiplex PCR, and the TCRdb table lists in-frame clones only, not all of them. The table includes some 1,400,000 clones, approximately 96% detected once. The sequence was obtained from a man aged 25-45 years in good health. Material: naive CD4+ T cells sorted from blood. Subset noted: CD45RA+ positively selected. The chain combines TRBV5-1 with TRBJ2-3, with 7 nucleotides matching TRBD2. The DNA for the CDR3 is TGCGCCAGCAGCGTTAGCGGGTTAGGAGATACGCAGTATTTT. It encodes CASSVSGLGDTQYF. The full variable domain, in which reference TRBV5-1 and TRBJ2-3 provide the parts outside the CDR3, is KAGVTQTPRYLIKTRGQQVTLSCSPISGHRSVSWYQQTPGQGLQFLFEYFSETQRNKGNFPGRFSGRQFSNSRSEMNVSTLELGDSALYLCASSVSGLGDTQYFGPGTRLTVL.